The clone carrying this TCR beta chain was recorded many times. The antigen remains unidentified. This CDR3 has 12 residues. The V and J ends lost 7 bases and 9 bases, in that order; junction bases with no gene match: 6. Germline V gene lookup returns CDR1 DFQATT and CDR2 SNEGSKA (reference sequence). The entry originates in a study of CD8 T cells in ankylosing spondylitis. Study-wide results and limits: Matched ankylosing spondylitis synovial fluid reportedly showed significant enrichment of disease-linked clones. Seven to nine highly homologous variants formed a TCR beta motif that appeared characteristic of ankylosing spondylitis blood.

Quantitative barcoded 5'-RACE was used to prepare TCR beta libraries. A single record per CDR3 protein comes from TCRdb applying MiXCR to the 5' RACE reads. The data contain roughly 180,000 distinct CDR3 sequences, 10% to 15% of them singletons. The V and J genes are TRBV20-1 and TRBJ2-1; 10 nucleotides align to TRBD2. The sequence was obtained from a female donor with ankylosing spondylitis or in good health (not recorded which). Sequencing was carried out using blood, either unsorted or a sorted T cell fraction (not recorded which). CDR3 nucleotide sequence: TGCAGTGTCCCTAGCGGGAGTCGTGAGCAGTTCTTC. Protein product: CSVPSGSREQFF.